This T cell receptor (beta chain) was sequenced in a study of T cells in Graves' hyperthyroidism and ophthalmopathy. General observations from the study: Blood also showed most of the thyroid clonotypes that were expanded above 0.001. A model using 13 V-J features told ophthalmopathy apart from stable hyperthyroidism.

RNA transcripts served as the template for amplifying TCR beta CDR3 regions. TCR CDR3 regions were first amplified by RT-PCR with HTBI primers. MiXCR was run by TCRdb on the multiplex PCR reads, yielding one entry per CDR3 protein. Of over 700,000 distinct CDR3 sequences listed, 18% are singletons. This CDR3 is built from 13 residues. Germline V CDR1 and CDR2: SGHVS, FQNEAQ. The V end lost 7 bases, the J end lost 6 bases, and 15 bases lay between the germline ends. Orbital computed tomography and thyroid ultrasound, together with serum TRAb and thyroxine and clinical symptoms, were used for diagnoses. The authors took PBMCs from 10 ml fresh peripheral blood. In the case of this clonotype: No antigen is known for it.

The chain has TRBV7-8 and TRBJ1-2; perhaps TRBD1 as D (6 bases). The TCR sequence derives from a woman between 45 and 65 years old with Graves' hyperthyroidism that later progressed to Graves' ophthalmopathy. What was sequenced was blood. The CDR3 loop reads CASTPRGADGYTF. The CDR3 DNA is TGTGCCAGCACCCCCCGGGGGGCTGATGGCTACACCTTC.